This T cell receptor (beta chain) came from a study of T-cell reconstitution after alpha-beta-depleted transplantation in children. Whole-study findings and limits: At the one-year point after transplant, T-cell counts and TCRbeta diversity were found to come mostly from T cells that had been newly produced. About two months after transplant, alpha-beta T cells reportedly came from several hundred expanded graft clones.

Germline V gives CDR1 SGHTA, CDR2 FQGNSA. This CDR3 has 17 amino acids. Trimming stripped 1 base from V and 3 bases from J, with 18 bases between. As it was prepared, the TCRbeta library received unique molecular identifiers. TCRdb re-called the PCR reads with MiXCR, one entry per CDR3 protein. The sample includes 100,000 or so distinct CDR3 sequences, roughly a quarter of them seen just once. This clonotype was found a few times. The antigen is undetermined. The genes are TRBV7-2 and TRBJ1-1, with D possibly matching TRBD1 (5 bases). This clonotype was obtained from a boy younger than 10 with acute lymphoblastic leukemia, due to receive a stem cell transplant. The sequences come from PBMCs, collected before TCRalphabeta/CD19-depleted stem cell transplant. The CDR3 coding sequence is TGTGCCAGCAGCTTAGGGGGCCTACATTTTAGGGACACTGAAGCTTTCTTT. It encodes CASSLGGLHFRDTEAFF.